This T cell receptor beta chain is from a study of T cell responses to AZD1222 COVID-19 vaccine. Points from the study as a whole: Repertoires were obtained solely post-peak T cell response. Donors were mostly white British, more females; clonal diversity possibly underestimated.

The CDR3 runs to 13 residues. CDR1 KGHSH and CDR2 LQKENI come from the germline V gene. Trimming took off 0 bases at V and 8 bases at J, with 10 bases between the two ends. Concerning this clone itself: No antigen is known for it.

This table comes from immunoSEQ multiplex PCR, and its TCRdb copy is limited to in-frame clones, with some not included. Among approximately 50,000 clones listed, around nine tenths were seen once. The origin of this receptor is an adult who received the AZD1222 COVID-19 vaccine. The chain has TRBV18 and TRBJ1-1; unclear D gene. Specimen: peripheral blood, collected 28 days after the second AZD1222 dose. The CDR3 spells CASSPPTRAEAFF. Here the CDR3 DNA reads TGTGCCAGCTCACCACCGACACGGGCCGAAGCTTTCTTT.